The clone carrying this TCR beta chain showed up many times. As yet, its antigen is unknown. MiXCR was run by TCRdb on the reads, yielding one entry per CDR3 protein. The profile shows about 260,000 distinct CDR3 sequences, roughly 9% of them singletons. This entry is derived from a study of T cell repertoires in cytomegalovirus infection. Broader study findings: In two of eight donors, the top clonotype was HLA-C-restricted CMV-specific.

The V gene lost 1 base and the J gene lost 8 bases, with 14 bases spanning the gap. The CDR3 contains 14 residues. CDR1 and CDR2 from the germline V gene are MDHEN and SYDVKM. This chain links TRBV28 with TRBJ1-2; D may be TRBD1 (5 bases). Sequenced sample: PBMCs. The sequence derives from a human donor in good health (CMV status not recorded). Some clones in this sample may be carry-over from other donors' samples. CDR3 amino acids: CASSLLGRAGGYTF. CDR3 in DNA: TGTGCCAGCAGTTTATTAGGCAGGGCGGGAGGCTACACCTTC.